The 26 T cell receptor beta chains given below trace back to one sample, sequenced in a study of cytomegalovirus exposure and HLA in healthy donors. This PCR relied on a set of 60 Vbeta primers and 13 Jbeta primers. Clones were sequenced by immunoSEQ multiplex PCR, and TCRdb holds only the in-frame ones, with some missing. The data hold about 230,000 clones, with around 83% observed a single time. Sequencing used PBMCs. Receptors originate from a girl aged 2 to 9 in good health and CMV-seronegative.

This chain joins TRBV7-9 and TRBJ2-1; D not certain. The CDR3 sequence is 14 residues long. The V and J ends lost 5 bases and 0 bases respectively, with 8 bases between them. Germline V gene data show CDR1 as SEHNR and CDR2 as FQNEAQ (reference sequence). The CDR3 loop reads CASSASSSYNEQFF. In DNA, the CDR3 is TGTGCCAGCAGCGCATCTAGCTCCTACAATGAGCAGTTCTTC.

DNA of the CDR3: TGCGCCAGCAGCCAACAAGACAGGTATTCACCCCTCCACTTT. Its protein product is CASSQQDRYSPLHF. This chain links TRBV5-1 with TRBJ1-6; TRBD1 is a possible D gene (6 bases). Per germline, CDR1 SGHRS and CDR2 YFSETQ. V lost 4 bases to trimming and J lost 8 bases, with 13 bases between them. This CDR3 has 14 amino acids.

The rearrangement links TRBV5-4 to TRBJ1-4, with a possible D match to TRBD1 (5 bases). V dropped 1 base and J dropped 5 bases, with 9 bases sitting between them. CDR3 length equals 14 residues. CDR1 is SGHNT and CDR2 is YYREEE in the germline V gene (reference sequence). The CDR3 nucleotides are TGTGCCAGCAGCTTGAATCGACAGAATGAAAAACTGTTTTTT. The encoded protein is CASSLNRQNEKLFF.

On this clone itself: This sample also contains other DNA sequences that code for the same CDR3. This rearrangement joins TRBV30 to TRBJ2-7; D might be TRBD1 (6 bases). V dropped 7 bases and J dropped 4 bases, with 26 bases sitting between them. Germline CDR1 reads GTSNPN; CDR2 reads SVGIG (reference sequence). The CDR3 contains 16 residues. As DNA, the CDR3 is TGTGCCTCTAGGCGGGCAGGTGGGGGCTCCTGGTACGAGCAGTACTTC. This translates into CASRRAGGGSWYEQYF.

The chain joins TRBV12-5 to TRBJ2-5; 8 nucleotides align to TRBD2. Germline assignment: CDR1 LGHNT and CDR2 FRNRAP. The ends lost 2 bases at V and 4 bases at J; junction bases unmatched: 6. The CDR3 loop spans 15 amino acids. The CDR3 reads CASGLWGLGGETQYF. The CDR3 DNA follows: TGTGCTAGTGGTTTGTGGGGACTAGGCGGAGAGACCCAGTACTTC.

The chain employs TRBV5-3 and TRBJ1-1; TRBD1 matches at 9 bases. TRBV5-3 is treated as an ORF (open reading frame) with a function not yet certain. The CDR3 is made up of 20 amino acids. The V segment lost 3 bases and the J segment 0 bases; nucleotides outside the gene matches: 18. CDR3: CARSSRDRVWRGGMNTEAFF. Here the CDR3 DNA reads TGTGCCAGAAGCTCCCGGGACAGGGTATGGCGGGGGGGAATGAACACTGAAGCTTTCTTT.

The count of this clone is one. The J gene is TRBJ2-7, the V gene TRBV9, with a possible D match to TRBD2 (6 bases). Trimming took 0 bases from V and 2 from J, leaving 12 bases between them. This CDR3 contains 15 residues. In germline, CDR1 is SGDLS, CDR2 YYNGEE. The CDR3 spells CASSVGRGPTYEQYF. CDR3 in DNA: TGTGCCAGCAGCGTAGGGCGGGGCCCTACCTACGAGCAGTACTTC. Full variable domain (missing parts from reference TRBV9 and TRBJ2-7): DSGVTQTPKHLITATGQRVTLRCSPRSGDLSVYWYQQSLDQGLQFLIQYYNGEERAKGNILERFSAQQFPDLHSELNLSSLELGDSALYFCASSVGRGPTYEQYFGPGTRLTVT.

V and J are TRBV7-9 and TRBJ1-4; 7 bases fit TRBD1. Per germline, CDR1 SEHNR and CDR2 FQNEAQ (reference sequence). The CDR3 contains 14 residues. The V and J ends lost 2 bases and 7 bases, in that order; junction bases with no gene match: 4. CDR3 sequence (DNA): TGTGCCAGCAGCTTATCCCCAGGGGGTGAAAAACTGTTTTTT. Translated, it gives CASSLSPGGEKLFF.

The chain recombines TRBV5-1 with TRBJ1-4; D is unresolved. Germline CDR1 reads SGHRS; CDR2 reads YFSETQ. The CDR3 contains 14 residues. V was shortened by 5 bases and J by 1 base, with 9 bases between the two germline ends. The CDR3 nucleotides read TGCGCCAGCAGGCTTACGGTAACTAATGAAAAACTGTTTTTT. Its protein is CASRLTVTNEKLFF.

CDR3 nucleotide sequence: TGTGCCAGCTCGCAGGGGCCAAGCAATCAGCCCCAGCATTTT. Translated, it gives CASSQGPSNQPQHF. The chain couples TRBV18 to TRBJ1-5; a weak D match, TRBD1 (6 bases). The CDR3 runs to 14 residues. The V gene lost 6 bases and the J gene lost 1 base, with 10 bases spanning the gap. In germline, CDR1 is KGHSH, CDR2 LQKENI.

The chain has TRBV7-8 and TRBJ2-5; TRBD2 agrees at 8 bases. V dropped 8 bases and J dropped 2; count of bases not matched to a gene: 16. The CDR3 runs 17 residues. CDR1 SGHVS and CDR2 FQNEAQ come from the germline V gene. In DNA, the CDR3 is TGTGCCAGCCCGCCTTTGACTAGCGCGACGCTTCAAGAGACCCAGTACTTC. Translated, it gives CASPPLTSATLQETQYF.

This rearrangement joins TRBV19 to TRBJ1-3; 9 nucleotides match TRBD1. V dropped 4 bases and J dropped 0; count of bases not matched to a gene: 4. Germline CDR1 LNHDA, CDR2 SQIVND (reference sequence). The CDR3 sequence is 16 residues long. The CDR3, as DNA: TGTGCCAGTAGTACTCCGGGACAGGGCTCTGGAAACACCATATATTTT. Its protein product is CASSTPGQGSGNTIYF.

This clone was seen once. V is TRBV28 and J is TRBJ2-7, with D possibly matching TRBD1 (5 bases). Between the trimmed V and J ends, which lost 2 bases and 3 bases, there was a span of 17 bases. The CDR3 is 16 residues long. CDR1 is MDHEN, CDR2 SYDVKM, per germline. This chain's CDR3 is CASSLVFGKGLYEQYF. The CDR3 region has the DNA TGTGCCAGCAGTTTAGTTTTCGGAAAGGGGCTCTACGAGCAGTACTTC.

This clone is a singleton in its sample. The J gene is TRBJ1-5, the V gene TRBV4-1; tentative D call: TRBD1 (5 bases). The CDR3 loop spans 15 amino acids. Germline-derived CDR1 and CDR2 are MGHRA and YSYEKL. V lost 1 base, J lost 7 bases, and 14 bases lay in between. The CDR3 nucleotides are TGCGCCAGCAGCCAAGTGGCAGGGTCTGGGCAGCCCCAGCATTTT. The encoded protein is CASSQVAGSGQPQHF.

The V gene is TRBV5-5, the J gene TRBJ1-1, with D possibly matching TRBD1 (5 bases). The germline gives CDR1 SGHKS, CDR2 YYEKEE (reference sequence). The CDR3 has 14 residues. V was trimmed by 3 bases and J by 2 bases, leaving 11 bases between them. DNA for the CDR3: TGTGCCAGCAGCTCCCTACAGGTAAACACTGAAGCTTTCTTT. Encoded protein: CASSSLQVNTEAFF.

This chain links TRBV6-4 with TRBJ2-1, with D unclear. CDR3 length equals 11 residues. Germline loops: CDR1 MRHNA, CDR2 SNTAGT. With 8 bases removed from V and 15 bases from J, the gap between germline ends came to 17 bases. The CDR3 loop reads CASEIVEAPFF. In nucleotides, the CDR3 is TGTGCCAGCGAAATAGTTGAGGCCCCGTTCTTC.

V is TRBV5-4 and J is TRBJ2-5; 14 bases align to TRBD2. CDR1 is SGHNT, CDR2 YYREEE, per germline (reference sequence). CDR3 length: 16 residues. V shed 4 bases, J shed 4 bases, and the junction held 6 bases outside the gene matches. The DNA for the CDR3 is TGTGCCAGCAGCCCGGGGACTAGCGGGGGTCCAGAGACCCAGTACTTC. This encodes CASSPGTSGGPETQYF.

The chain has TRBV27 and TRBJ2-7; 7 bases match TRBD2. This CDR3 has 16 residues. CDR1 MNHEY and CDR2 SMNVEV come from the germline V gene (reference sequence). V was pared by 5 bases and J by 0 bases, with 10 bases of the junction left unmatched. The CDR3 region has the DNA TGTGCCAGCAGTGGAAGGCCGGGAGGTAGCTCCTACGAGCAGTACTTC. Its translation: CASSGRPGGSSYEQYF.

The chain has TRBV4-1 and TRBJ2-5; TRBD2 agrees at 13 bases. This CDR3 has 16 amino acids. With V trimmed by 1 base and J by 5 bases, 4 bases remained unmatched. Germline V gives CDR1 MGHRA, CDR2 YSYEKL. CDR3 region: CASSQGTSGGWETQYF. The CDR3 region has the DNA TGCGCCAGCAGCCAAGGGACTAGCGGGGGTTGGGAGACCCAGTACTTC.

The CDR3 is CASSLSVTSTDTQYF. The CDR3 DNA sequence: TGTGCCAGCAGCTTGAGTGTAACTAGCACAGATACGCAGTATTTT. The chain is built from TRBV5-4 and TRBJ2-3; D unclear. Looked up from germline, CDR1 is SGHNT and CDR2 is YYREEE (reference sequence). This CDR3 contains 15 residues. V was shortened by 1 base and J by 0 bases, with 9 bases between the two germline ends.

This chain connects TRBV6-5 to TRBJ2-1, with a possible D match to TRBD2 (5 bases). The CDR3 covers 15 residues. V was pared by 2 bases and J by 5 bases, with 13 bases between. Germline lookup yields CDR1 MNHEY and CDR2 SVGAGI. Written as DNA, the CDR3 is TGTGCCAGCAGTTACCTTCCCGCGGGTCACAATGAGCAGTTCTTC. Translating gives CASSYLPAGHNEQFF.

V gene TRBV6-1 combines with J gene TRBJ1-1; D unresolved. The CDR3 is made up of 13 amino acids. Germline CDR1 and CDR2: MNHNS and SASEGT. V was pared by 5 bases and J by 10 bases, with 17 bases between. For the CDR3, the DNA is TGTGCCAGCAGTTTAACGGGGAATTTTGGAGCTTTCTTT. It codes for CASSLTGNFGAFF.

This chain joins TRBV29-1 and TRBJ2-5, with TRBD1 as a possible D gene (6 bases). Trimming took off 3 bases at V and 7 bases at J, with 21 bases between the two ends. Germline-derived CDR1 and CDR2 are SQVTM and ANQGSEA. The CDR3 totals 15 residues. CDR3 sequence reads: CSVEASRGGRGTQYF. CDR3 nucleotides: TGCAGCGTTGAGGCTAGTAGAGGGGGTCGCGGGACCCAGTACTTC.

The CDR3 sequence: CASSLTAGAGYNEQFF. CDR3 sequence (DNA): TGTGCCAGCAGCTTAACGGCGGGGGCGGGGTACAATGAGCAGTTCTTC. The V gene is TRBV7-3, the J gene TRBJ2-1; tentatively, D is TRBD2 (7 bases). The CDR3 loop spans 16 amino acids. Germline V lookup: CDR1 SGHTA, CDR2 FQGTGA. Trimming stripped 0 bases from V and 4 bases from J, with 13 bases between.

A word on this clone: This CDR3 is also generated by other DNA sequences in the sample. The J gene is TRBJ1-1, the V gene TRBV6-5, with D perhaps matching TRBD1 (5 bases). V was clipped by 2 bases and J by 0 bases, with 7 bases between them. CDR1 MNHEY and CDR2 SVGAGI come from the germline V gene. This CDR3 has 14 residues. The CDR3 DNA reads TGTGCCAGCAGTTACGTGGGGCTGAACACTGAAGCTTTCTTT. Its translation is CASSYVGLNTEAFF.

The chain employs TRBV7-6 and TRBJ2-2, with 12 bases lining up with TRBD2. The trim removed 4 bases at V and 6 bases at J, leaving 12 bases unmatched. The CDR3 is made up of 18 amino acids. The V gene's germline CDR1 is SGHVS and CDR2 FNYEAQ. The CDR3 spells CASSSLRLAGVSAGELFF. The CDR3, as DNA: TGTGCCAGCAGCTCCCTAAGACTAGCGGGAGTCTCAGCCGGGGAGCTGTTTTTT.